This T cell receptor beta chain was profiled in a study of blood T cell repertoires in COVID-19. Study in general: Nucleic acid was either cDNA or gDNA, and it came from T cells, B-cell-depleted T cells, or PBMCs.

Participants were aged about 18 to 100 years from about two dozen US areas. Authors' analysis steps: Counts of nucleated cells, estimated from reference gene primer amplification, were obtained. Produced via immunoSEQ multiplex PCR; TCRdb's table is partial and in-frame only. V and J calls and clone size follow that table, whereas D and trimming were derived from the DNA. The sample carries about 400,000 clones, 85% to 90% recorded once. The junction had 5 bases not matched to a gene; V was cut back by 3 bases and J by 8 bases. From germline, CDR1 is LGHNA and CDR2 YSLEER. The CDR3 sequence is 13 residues long.

The sequenced sample consisted of PBMCs or T cells enriched from blood (not recorded which). The sequence was obtained from a woman younger than 45 who had recovered from COVID-19. The J gene is TRBJ1-2, the V gene TRBV4-3; 8 bases fit TRBD1. The CDR3 spells CASSQDRVAGYTF. The CDR3 nucleotides are TGCGCCAGCAGCCAGGACAGGGTCGCCGGCTACACCTTC.